The sequence of this T cell receptor beta chain was determined in a study of blood T cell repertoires in COVID-19. Across the study: The United States, Italy and Spain were the sources of the acute and convalescent COVID-19 samples. Sources were T cells, B-cell-depleted T cells, or PBMCs; the material itself was cDNA or gDNA.

Per the original data handling: Scientists estimated how many nucleated cells there were by amplifying reference gene primers. Sequenced by immunoSEQ multiplex PCR; TCRdb stores in-frame clones only, minus some. V and J calls and clone size are copied from that table; D and trimming were computed from the DNA. Among about 150,000 clones, approximately 91% were seen once, and the ten largest hold 2.4%. The CDR3 is made up of 16 amino acids. J lost 2 bases, V lost 0 bases, and 3 bases had no gene match. Germline V gene lookup returns CDR1 MGHRA and CDR2 YSYEKL. This clone was observed a handful of times.

This chain uses TRBV4-1 with TRBJ1-5; 8 nucleotides align to TRBD1. Sequenced sample: peripheral blood. The sequence was obtained from an older woman with acute or convalescent COVID-19. The CDR3 DNA sequence: TGCGCCAGCAGCCAAGATGAGACAGGGGGCAATCAGCCCCAGCATTTT. Encoded protein: CASSQDETGGNQPQHF.